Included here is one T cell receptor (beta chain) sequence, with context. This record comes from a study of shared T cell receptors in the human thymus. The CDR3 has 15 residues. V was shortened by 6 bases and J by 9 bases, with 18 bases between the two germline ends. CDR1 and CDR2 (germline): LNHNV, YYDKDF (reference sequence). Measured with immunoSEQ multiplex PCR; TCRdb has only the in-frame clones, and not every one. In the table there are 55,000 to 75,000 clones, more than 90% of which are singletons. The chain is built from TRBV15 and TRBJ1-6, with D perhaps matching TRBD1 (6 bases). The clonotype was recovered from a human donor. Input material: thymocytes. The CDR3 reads CATSPGTGYLSPLHF. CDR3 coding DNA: TGTGCCACCAGTCCAGGAACAGGGTACCTTTCACCCCTCCACTTT.